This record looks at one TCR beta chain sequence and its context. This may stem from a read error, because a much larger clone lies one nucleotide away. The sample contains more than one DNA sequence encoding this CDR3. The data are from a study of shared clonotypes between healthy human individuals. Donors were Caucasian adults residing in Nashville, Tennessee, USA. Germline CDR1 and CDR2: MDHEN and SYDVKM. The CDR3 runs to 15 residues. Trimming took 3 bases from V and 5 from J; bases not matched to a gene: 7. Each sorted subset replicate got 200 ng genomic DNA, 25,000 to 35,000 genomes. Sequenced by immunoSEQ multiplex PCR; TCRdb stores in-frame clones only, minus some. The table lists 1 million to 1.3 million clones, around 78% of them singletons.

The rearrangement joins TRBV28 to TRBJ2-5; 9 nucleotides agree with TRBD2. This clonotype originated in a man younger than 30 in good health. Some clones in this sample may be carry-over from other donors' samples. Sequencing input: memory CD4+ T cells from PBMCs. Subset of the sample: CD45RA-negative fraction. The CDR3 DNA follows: TGTGCCAGCAGTTTTTTAGCGGGAGAGAAGGAGACCCAGTACTTC. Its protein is CASSFLAGEKETQYF.